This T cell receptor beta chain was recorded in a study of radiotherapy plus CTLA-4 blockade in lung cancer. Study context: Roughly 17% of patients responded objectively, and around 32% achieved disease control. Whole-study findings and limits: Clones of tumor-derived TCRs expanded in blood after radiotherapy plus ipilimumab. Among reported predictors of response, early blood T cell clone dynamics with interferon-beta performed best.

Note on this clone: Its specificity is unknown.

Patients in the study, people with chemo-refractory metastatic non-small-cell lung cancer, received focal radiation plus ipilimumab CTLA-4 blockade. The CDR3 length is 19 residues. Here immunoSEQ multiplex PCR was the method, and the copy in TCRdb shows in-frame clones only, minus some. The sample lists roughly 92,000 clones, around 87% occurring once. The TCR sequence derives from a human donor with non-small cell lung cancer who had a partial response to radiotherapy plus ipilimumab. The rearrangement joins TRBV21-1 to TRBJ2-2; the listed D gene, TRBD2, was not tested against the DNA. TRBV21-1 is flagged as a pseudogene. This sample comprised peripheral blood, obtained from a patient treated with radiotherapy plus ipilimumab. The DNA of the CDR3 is TGTGCCAGTATACAAGTCGGGCTAGCGGGAGGGCCCAGGACCGGGGAGCTGTTTTTT. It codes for CASIQVGLAGGPRTGELFF.